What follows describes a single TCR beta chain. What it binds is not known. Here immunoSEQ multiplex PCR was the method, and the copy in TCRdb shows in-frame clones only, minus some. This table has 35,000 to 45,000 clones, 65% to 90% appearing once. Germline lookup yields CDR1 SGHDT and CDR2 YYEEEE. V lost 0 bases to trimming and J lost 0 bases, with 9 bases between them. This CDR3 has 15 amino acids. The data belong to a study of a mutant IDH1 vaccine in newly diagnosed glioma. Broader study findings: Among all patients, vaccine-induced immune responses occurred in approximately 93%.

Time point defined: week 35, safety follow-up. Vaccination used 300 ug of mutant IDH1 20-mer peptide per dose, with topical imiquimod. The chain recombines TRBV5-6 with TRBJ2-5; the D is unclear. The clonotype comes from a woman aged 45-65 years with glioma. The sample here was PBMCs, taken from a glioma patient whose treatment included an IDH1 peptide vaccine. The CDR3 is CASSLGAADQETQYF. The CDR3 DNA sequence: TGTGCCAGCAGCTTGGGGGCAGCCGACCAAGAGACCCAGTACTTC.